The 30 T cell receptor beta chains in this list originate from one sample, sequenced in a study of T cell clones after liver transplantation. Assay used: immunoSEQ multiplex PCR; TCRdb lists only in-frame clones, some missing. The sample has approximately 22,000 clones; around 93% are singletons. Here the sequenced sample was CD8+ T cells from blood, taken about 25 months after liver transplant. The origin of the receptors is a human patient who received a liver transplant. Some T cells may be the graft donor's.

The genes are TRBV11-3 and TRBJ2-2; TRBD2 might be the D (5 bases). Trimming shortened V by 4 bases and J by 11 bases, and 14 bases separated the two germline ends. The CDR3 sequence is 13 residues long. Per the germline V gene, CDR1 is SGHNT and CDR2 is YENEEA. CDR3 nucleotide sequence: TGTGCCAGCAGCTCAAAACTAGGCGAAGAGCTGTTTTTT. Translation: CASSSKLGEELFF.

This chain uses TRBV30 with TRBJ2-7; 7 positions match TRBD2. Germline V gene sequence: CDR1 GTSNPN, CDR2 SVGIG (reference sequence). The CDR3 is 15 amino acids. J was trimmed by 2 bases and V by 0 bases; bases with no gene match: 7. CDR3 region: CAWSVESGDPYEQYF. DNA for the CDR3: TGTGCCTGGAGTGTAGAAAGCGGGGATCCCTACGAGCAGTACTTC.

V usage is TRBV27 and J usage is TRBJ2-2; TRBD2 agrees at 8 bases. The CDR3 extends over 16 amino acids. Germline trimming cut 8 bases from V and 2 bases from J; bases unmatched to any gene: 10. Germline V gene data show CDR1 as MNHEY and CDR2 as SMNVEV (reference sequence). The CDR3 spells CASLKRAGGNTGELFF. CDR3 DNA sequence: TGTGCCAGCTTAAAACGGGCGGGAGGCAACACCGGGGAGCTGTTTTTT.

This clone appeared a single time. V usage is TRBV18 and J usage is TRBJ2-1; the D gene could be TRBD1 or TRBD2 (5 bases each). Germline CDR1 KGHSH, CDR2 LQKENI. V lost 2 bases, J lost 0 bases, and 14 bases lay in between. This CDR3 region has 17 residues. The CDR3 loop is CASSPVWGSGSYNEQFF. CDR3 DNA: TGTGCCAGCTCACCAGTCTGGGGGAGCGGCTCCTACAATGAGCAGTTCTTC.

The V and J genes are TRBV4-3 and TRBJ2-5; D may be TRBD1 (5 bases). Germline V lookup: CDR1 LGHNA, CDR2 YSLEER. Trimming stripped 0 bases from V and 2 bases from J, with 22 bases between. The CDR3 is made up of 19 amino acids. This chain's CDR3 is CASSQEWGLATVLQETQYF. In DNA form, the CDR3 reads TGCGCCAGCAGCCAAGAGTGGGGTCTCGCGACAGTACTACAAGAGACCCAGTACTTC.

The chain combines TRBV9 with TRBJ2-3; 12 bases are a match to TRBD2. The CDR3 covers 20 residues. Unmatched junction bases numbered 12, after V lost 0 bases and J lost 1 base. The germline V gene encodes CDR1 SGDLS and CDR2 YYNGEE. CDR3 DNA sequence: TGTGCCAGCAGCGTAGCCCCTGCTAGCGGGAGGGCCTTAGGCACAGATACGCAGTATTTT. This gives the protein CASSVAPASGRALGTDTQYF.

CDR3 region: CAISEPRDSSYEQYF. CDR3 nucleotides: TGTGCCATCAGTGAGCCTAGGGACAGCTCCTACGAGCAGTACTTC. This chain links TRBV10-3 with TRBJ2-7; TRBD1 matches at 7 bases. CDR1 is ENHRY, CDR2 SYGVKD, per germline. This CDR3 contains 15 residues. Trimming at V came to 2 bases and at J to 0 bases, leaving 4 bases not matched to a gene.

V is TRBV7-9 and J is TRBJ1-1, with a tentative D call TRBD1 (6 bases). V was pared by 5 bases and J by 0 bases, with 10 bases between. There are 14 residues in the CDR3. Looked up from germline, CDR1 is SEHNR and CDR2 is FQNEAQ (reference sequence). The CDR3 coding sequence is TGTGCCAGCAGCCCCAGGGGTGTGAACACTGAAGCTTTCTTT. This translates into CASSPRGVNTEAFF.

The chain employs TRBV6-6 and TRBJ2-1, with 9 bases identical to TRBD2. The CDR3 consists of 14 residues. CDR1 is MNHNY and CDR2 is SVGAGI in the germline V gene (reference sequence). Trimming removed 2 bases from V and 4 bases from J; junction bases left unmatched: 0. The CDR3 nucleotides are TGTGCCAGCAGTTACGCGGGGGGGTACAATGAGCAGTTCTTC. Translating it yields CASSYAGGYNEQFF.

This chain links TRBV28 with TRBJ1-1, with D hard to call. The V gene lost 7 bases and the J gene lost 8 bases, with 17 bases spanning the gap. Germline-derived CDR1 and CDR2 are MDHEN and SYDVKM. The CDR3 has 13 amino acids. CDR3 in DNA: TGTGCCAGCATTACTGCGGGTGGGTCCGAAGCTTTCTTT. Its translation is CASITAGGSEAFF.

The chain employs TRBV27 and TRBJ2-1, with 8 bases matching TRBD2. CDR1 is MNHEY, CDR2 SMNVEV, per germline (reference sequence). This CDR3 comprises 14 residues. The V segment lost 5 bases and the J segment 7 bases; nucleotides outside the gene matches: 7. The CDR3 sequence is CASSPGTSRNEQFF. The CDR3 nucleotides are TGTGCCAGCAGTCCCGGGACTAGTAGGAATGAGCAGTTCTTC.

The chain joins TRBV27 to TRBJ2-1, with no clear D. The CDR3 length is 16 residues. Per the germline V gene, CDR1 is MNHEY and CDR2 is SMNVEV (reference sequence). Trimming shortened V by 7 bases and J by 2 bases, and 18 bases separated the two germline ends. The CDR3: CASKRIVKEPYNEQFF. Here the CDR3 DNA reads TGTGCCAGCAAGAGGATTGTAAAGGAGCCCTACAATGAGCAGTTCTTC.

The rearrangement links TRBV5-6 to TRBJ2-5; tentative D call: TRBD1 (5 bases). The CDR3 loop spans 13 amino acids. The V end was cut by 1 base, the J end by 3 bases, with 7 bases between. CDR1 SGHDT and CDR2 YYEEEE come from the germline V gene. CDR3 protein: CASSLSGKETQYF. The CDR3 region has the DNA TGTGCCAGCAGCTTGTCAGGGAAAGAGACCCAGTACTTC.

The V and J genes are TRBV4-3 and TRBJ1-3; 8 nucleotides agree with TRBD1. There are 16 residues in the CDR3. CDR1 is LGHNA, CDR2 YSLEER, per germline. The junction had 8 bases not matched to a gene; V was cut back by 0 bases and J by 7 bases. CDR3 region: CASSQDSGTGGNTIYF. CDR3 DNA sequence: TGCGCCAGCAGCCAAGATTCGGGGACAGGAGGGAACACCATATATTTT.

This sequence joins TRBV14 and TRBJ1-2; TRBD1 might be the D (5 bases). The CDR3 contains 14 residues. Looked up from germline, CDR1 is SGHDN and CDR2 is FVKESK. The V and J ends lost 4 bases and 8 bases respectively, with 17 bases between them. CDR3 coding DNA: TGTGCCAGCAGCCTCATCCGACAGCAGCAAGGCTACACCTTC. This codes for CASSLIRQQQGYTF.

This chain connects TRBV5-8 to TRBJ2-7, with 7 bases identical to TRBD1. After removal of 4 bases from V and 2 bases from J, the junction contained 3 bases not matched to a gene. Germline V gives CDR1 SGHTS, CDR2 YDEGEE. The CDR3 has 13 amino acids. In DNA, the CDR3 is TGTGCCAGCAGCCCGGGACAGCCCTACGAGCAGTACTTC. It codes for CASSPGQPYEQYF.

The chain carries TRBV19 and TRBJ2-7; possibly TRBD2 for D (6 bases). The CDR3 is 14 amino acids. CDR1 is LNHDA, CDR2 SQIVND, per germline (reference sequence). V was pared by 3 bases and J by 5 bases, with 14 bases between. The CDR3 nucleotides are TGTGCCAGTAGTATTGGTTCACCTAGCGACGAGCAGTACTTC. It specifies CASSIGSPSDEQYF. Full variable domain (outside the CDR3, taken from reference TRBV19 and TRBJ2-7): DGGITQSPKYLFRKEGQNVTLSCEQNLNHDAMYWYRQDPGQGLRLIYYSQIVNDFQKGDIAEGYSVSREKKESFPLTVTSAQKNPTAFYLCASSIGSPSDEQYFGPGTRLTVT.

V gene TRBV19 combines with J gene TRBJ1-5; TRBD1 aligns across 8 bases. With 3 bases clipped from V and 7 bases from J, the junction kept 5 bases outside the gene matches. CDR1 is LNHDA, CDR2 SQIVND, per germline (reference sequence). The CDR3 is made up of 14 amino acids. The CDR3 nucleotides read TGTGCCAGTAGTATTTCAGGGGGCTCGCAGCCCCAGCATTTT. Its protein is CASSISGGSQPQHF.

The chain combines TRBV13 with TRBJ2-7; D is perhaps TRBD2 (5 bases). The germline gives CDR1 PRHDT, CDR2 FYEKMQ (reference sequence). This CDR3 spans 14 amino acids. V lost 2 bases to trimming and J lost 4 bases, with 12 bases between them. The CDR3 protein is CASSLRGSKYEQYF. As DNA, the CDR3 is TGTGCCAGCAGCTTACGAGGGAGTAAGTACGAGCAGTACTTC.

The V gene is TRBV19, the J gene TRBJ2-1, with 7 nucleotides matching TRBD2. Trimming removed 7 bases from V and 6 bases from J; junction bases left unmatched: 15. This CDR3 spans 16 amino acids. Per the germline V gene, CDR1 is LNHDA and CDR2 is SQIVND (reference sequence). CDR3 in DNA: TGTGCCAGTACTCCCGGACTAGGTTATTCCCTCAATGAGCAGTTCTTC. Translation gives CASTPGLGYSLNEQFF.

The chain couples TRBV6-5 to TRBJ1-5; weak D call: TRBD1 (5 bases). Trimming left V 6 bases short and J 6 bases short, with 9 bases between. The CDR3 runs 12 residues. CDR1 and CDR2 (germline): MNHEY, SVGAGI. As DNA, the CDR3 is TGTGCCAGCAGCTCGGGGGGTCAGCCCCAGCATTTT. Amino acid sequence: CASSSGGQPQHF.

V is TRBV2 and J is TRBJ2-7; the match to TRBD2 covers 9 bases. This CDR3 has 14 amino acids. J lost 5 bases, V lost 8 bases, and 10 bases had no gene match. The germline V gene has CDR1 SNHLY and CDR2 FYNNEI. CDR3 DNA sequence: TGTGCCAGCGGGACGGATAGCGGGAGCCACGAGCAGTACTTC. Amino acids: CASGTDSGSHEQYF.

This clone was counted a few times. The chain recombines TRBV5-4 with TRBJ1-2, with 9 bases matching TRBD1. The germline V gene has CDR1 SGHNT and CDR2 YYREEE (reference sequence). The junction had 0 bases not matched to a gene; V was cut back by 0 bases and J by 6 bases. The CDR3 consists of 13 residues. CDR3 residues: CASSLGDRDGYTF. CDR3 sequence (DNA): TGTGCCAGCAGCTTGGGGGACAGGGATGGCTACACCTTC.

The chain is built from TRBV13 and TRBJ2-7; 9 nucleotides agree with TRBD2. Germline V CDR1 and CDR2: PRHDT, FYEKMQ (reference sequence). J lost 7 bases, V lost 6 bases, and 13 bases had no gene match. This CDR3 contains 15 residues. CDR3 residues: CASRPPLAGAFEQYF. As DNA, the CDR3 is TGTGCCAGCAGGCCCCCTTTAGCGGGAGCGTTTGAGCAGTACTTC.

V is TRBV9 and J is TRBJ1-5, with a possible D match to TRBD1 (5 bases). CDR1 is SGDLS and CDR2 is YYNGEE in the germline V gene. Trimming left V 4 bases short and J 0 bases short, with 8 bases between. The CDR3 is made up of 14 amino acids. CDR3 protein: CASSTGPSNQPQHF. CDR3 in DNA: TGTGCCAGCAGCACGGGACCTAGCAATCAGCCCCAGCATTTT.

With respect to this clone: The CDR3 does not end in the conserved phenylalanine or tryptophan, so this is likely a read error. The DNA is left out, because the CDR3 cannot be placed on it with certainty; the CDR3 is given as TCRdb lists it. The chain uses TRBV4-1 and TRBJ2-7. Germline V gene data show CDR1 as MGHRA and CDR2 as YSYEKL. The length of the CDR3 is 11 amino acids, counting both ends. CDR3: CASSQETGPMN.

The rearrangement uses TRBV15 and TRBJ1-1; the match to TRBD1 covers 8 bases. V trimming: 8 bases; J trimming: 4 bases; junction bases outside the gene matches: 6. CDR1 and CDR2 (germline): LNHNV, YYDKDF (reference sequence). CDR3 length equals 13 residues. The DNA of the CDR3 is TGTGCCACCGGAGGACAGGGTCGCACTGAAGCTTTCTTT. It codes for CATGGQGRTEAFF. Based on the CDR3 plus reference TRBV15 and TRBJ1-1, the full variable domain is DAMVIQNPRYQVTQFGKPVTLSCSQTLNHNVMYWYQQKSSQAPKLLFHYYDKDFNNEADTPDNFQSRRPNTSFCFLDIRSPGLGDTAMYLCATGGQGRTEAFFGQGTRLTVV.

The chain links TRBV5-1 to TRBJ2-1; a weak D match, TRBD2 (6 bases). Trimming removed 0 bases at V and 4 bases at J, with 14 bases between. In germline, CDR1 is SGHRS, CDR2 YFSETQ. The CDR3 spans 16 residues. The CDR3, as DNA: TGCGCCAGCAGCTTGGAAGCGGGCGGGGTATACAATGAGCAGTTCTTC. The encoded protein is CASSLEAGGVYNEQFF.

This chain joins TRBV7-9 and TRBJ2-7, with unresolved D. This CDR3 comprises 11 residues. Germline loops: CDR1 SEHNR, CDR2 FQNEAQ (reference sequence). V gave up 5 bases and J gave up 6 bases, with 8 bases separating them. The CDR3 protein is CASSDGPEQYF. The CDR3 DNA is TGTGCCAGCAGCGACGGACCCGAGCAGTACTTC.

The rearrangement links TRBV4-1 to TRBJ2-5; D remains ambiguous. V was trimmed by 2 bases and J by 5 bases, leaving 15 bases between them. CDR3 size: 15 residues. Per germline, CDR1 MGHRA and CDR2 YSYEKL. The DNA for the CDR3 is TGCGCCAGCAGCCAACCCCTGGCACGGTCGGAGACCCAGTACTTC. Translating gives CASSQPLARSETQYF.